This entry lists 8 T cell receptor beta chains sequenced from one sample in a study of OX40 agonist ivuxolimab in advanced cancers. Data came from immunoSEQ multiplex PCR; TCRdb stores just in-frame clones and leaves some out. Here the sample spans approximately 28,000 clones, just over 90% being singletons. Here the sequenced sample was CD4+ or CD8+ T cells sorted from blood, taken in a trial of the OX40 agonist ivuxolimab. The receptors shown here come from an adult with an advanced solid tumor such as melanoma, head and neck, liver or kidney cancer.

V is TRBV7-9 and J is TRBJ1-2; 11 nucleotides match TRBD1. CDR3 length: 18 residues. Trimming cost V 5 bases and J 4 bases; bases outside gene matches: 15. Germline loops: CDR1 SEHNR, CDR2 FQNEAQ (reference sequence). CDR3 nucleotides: TGTGCCAGCAGCATACCTGACATGGACAGGGGGCGTGGCTATGGCTACACCTTC. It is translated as CASSIPDMDRGRGYGYTF.

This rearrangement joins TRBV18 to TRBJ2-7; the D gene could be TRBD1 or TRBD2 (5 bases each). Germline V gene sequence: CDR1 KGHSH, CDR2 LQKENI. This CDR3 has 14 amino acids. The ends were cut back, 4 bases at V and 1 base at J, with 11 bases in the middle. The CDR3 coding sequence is TGTGCCAGCTCACTCCGGGACGCATCCTACGAGCAGTACTTC. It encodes CASSLRDASYEQYF.

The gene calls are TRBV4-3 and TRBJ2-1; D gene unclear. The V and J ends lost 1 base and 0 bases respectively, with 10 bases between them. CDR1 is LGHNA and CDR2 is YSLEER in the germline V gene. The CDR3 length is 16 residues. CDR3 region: CASSQVAHSSYNEQFF. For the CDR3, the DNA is TGCGCCAGCAGCCAAGTTGCGCACAGCTCCTACAATGAGCAGTTCTTC.

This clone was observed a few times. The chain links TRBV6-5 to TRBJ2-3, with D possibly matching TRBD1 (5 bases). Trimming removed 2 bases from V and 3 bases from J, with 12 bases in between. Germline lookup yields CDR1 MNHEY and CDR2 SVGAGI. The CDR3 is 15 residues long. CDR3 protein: CASSYGQGVTDTQYF. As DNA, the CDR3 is TGTGCCAGCAGTTACGGGCAGGGCGTGACAGATACGCAGTATTTT.

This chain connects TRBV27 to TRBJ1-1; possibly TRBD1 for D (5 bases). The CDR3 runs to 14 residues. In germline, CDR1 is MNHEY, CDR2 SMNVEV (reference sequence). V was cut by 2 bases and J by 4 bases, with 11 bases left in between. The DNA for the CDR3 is TGTGCCAGCAGTTTAGGGACCCGGTCCACTGAAGCTTTCTTT. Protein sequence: CASSLGTRSTEAFF.

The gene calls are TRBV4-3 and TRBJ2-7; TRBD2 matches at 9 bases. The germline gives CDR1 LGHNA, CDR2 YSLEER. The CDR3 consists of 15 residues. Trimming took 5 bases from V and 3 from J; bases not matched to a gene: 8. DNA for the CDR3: TGCGCCAGCAGCACGGGGACTAGCTCTTTCTACGAGCAGTACTTC. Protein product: CASSTGTSSFYEQYF.

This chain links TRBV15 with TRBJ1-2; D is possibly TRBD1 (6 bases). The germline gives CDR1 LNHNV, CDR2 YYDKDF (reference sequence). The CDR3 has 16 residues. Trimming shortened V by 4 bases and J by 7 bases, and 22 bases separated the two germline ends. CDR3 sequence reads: CATSTQLMGGAGGYTF. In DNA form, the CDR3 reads TGTGCCACCAGCACCCAACTTATGGGGGGCGCAGGTGGCTACACCTTC.

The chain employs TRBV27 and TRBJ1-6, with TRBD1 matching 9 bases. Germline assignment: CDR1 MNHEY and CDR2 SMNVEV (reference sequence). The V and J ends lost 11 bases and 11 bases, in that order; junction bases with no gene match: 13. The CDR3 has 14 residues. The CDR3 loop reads CAAAVGQGETPLHF. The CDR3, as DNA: TGTGCCGCGGCGGTGGGACAGGGAGAGACACCCCTCCACTTT.